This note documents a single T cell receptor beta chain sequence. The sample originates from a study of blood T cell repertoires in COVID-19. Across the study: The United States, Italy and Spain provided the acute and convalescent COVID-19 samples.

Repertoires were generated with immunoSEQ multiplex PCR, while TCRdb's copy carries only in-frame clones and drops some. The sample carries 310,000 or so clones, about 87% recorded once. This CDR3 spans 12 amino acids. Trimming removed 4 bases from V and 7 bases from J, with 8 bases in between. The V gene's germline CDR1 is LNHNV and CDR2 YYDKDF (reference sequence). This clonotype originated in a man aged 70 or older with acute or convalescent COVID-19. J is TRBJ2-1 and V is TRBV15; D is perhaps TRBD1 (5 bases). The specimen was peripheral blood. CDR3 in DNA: TGTGCCACCAGCAACCAGGGAAATGAGCAGTTCTTC. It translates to CATSNQGNEQFF.